The 26 T cell receptor beta chains in this list originate from one sample, sequenced in a study of T cell responses to AZD1222 COVID-19 vaccine. The repertoire was sequenced with immunoSEQ multiplex PCR; TCRdb's copy has only in-frame clones and lacks some. Here the sample spans about 130,000 clones, approximately 83% being singletons. The sample was peripheral blood, taken on day 0 of AZD1222 vaccination. The receptors were gathered from an adult in good health.

V and J are TRBV30 and TRBJ2-7; D remains ambiguous. The ends were cut back, 2 bases at V and 3 bases at J, with 8 bases in the middle. From germline, CDR1 is GTSNPN and CDR2 SVGIG (reference sequence). The CDR3 runs to 12 residues. Here the CDR3 DNA reads TGTGCCTGGAGTCCTTATCGCTACGAGCAGTACTTC. It translates to CAWSPYRYEQYF.

The gene calls are TRBV5-1 and TRBJ1-3; 7 nucleotides line up with TRBD1. The CDR3 is 15 residues long. With V trimmed by 4 bases and J by 1 base, 5 bases remained unmatched. CDR1 is SGHRS and CDR2 is YFSETQ in the germline V gene. The CDR3 reads CASSTTTGSGNTIYF. CDR3 nucleotides: TGCGCCAGCAGCACGACGACAGGGTCTGGAAACACCATATATTTT.

This clone was seen a handful of times. The same CDR3 is also encoded by other DNA sequences in this sample. The rearrangement joins TRBV5-1 to TRBJ2-7, with D possibly TRBD2 on 6 matching bases. The CDR3 spans 15 residues. V lost 2 bases, J lost 0 bases, and 12 bases lay in between. Germline CDR1 SGHRS, CDR2 YFSETQ. Here the CDR3 DNA reads TGCGCCAGCAGCTTTGGGACTGGTGGCTCCTACGAGCAGTACTTC. This translates into CASSFGTGGSYEQYF.

This clone was seen a single time. The chain joins TRBV18 to TRBJ1-4; D not resolved. Germline V gives CDR1 KGHSH, CDR2 LQKENI. The CDR3 spans 16 residues. Trimming took 6 bases from V and 3 from J, leaving 17 bases between them. The CDR3 sequence: CASSSLSGIPNEKLFF. The CDR3 DNA sequence: TGTGCCAGCTCTTCTCTTTCCGGGATTCCTAATGAAAAACTGTTTTTT.

The rearrangement joins TRBV7-6 to TRBJ1-6; D gene ambiguous. CDR1 is SGHVS, CDR2 FNYEAQ, per germline. The CDR3 totals 15 residues. The V end was cut by 1 base, the J end by 6 bases, with 10 bases between. Here the CDR3 DNA reads TGTGCCAGCAGCTTAGGCTACGGATTTAATTCACCCCTCCACTTT. Encoded protein: CASSLGYGFNSPLHF.

The CDR3 sequence: CASSLAPRGSAPYEQYF. CDR3 coding DNA: TGTGCCAGCAGCTTGGCCCCCAGGGGTAGTGCTCCCTACGAGCAGTACTTC. The V and J genes are TRBV11-2 and TRBJ2-7; a weak D match, TRBD1 (6 bases). CDR3 length: 17 amino acids. V gave up 3 bases and J gave up 2 bases, with 20 bases separating them. Germline assignment: CDR1 SGHAT and CDR2 FQNNGV.

The chain joins TRBV7-3 to TRBJ2-3, with 10 bases lining up with TRBD2. Trimming cost V 5 bases and J 1 base; bases outside gene matches: 15. This CDR3 has 19 residues. CDR1 is SGHTA and CDR2 is FQGTGA in the germline V gene. The CDR3 region has the DNA TGTGCCAGCAGCAAGTCGGGGCTAGCGGGAGATGGGGGCACAGATACGCAGTATTTT. It specifies CASSKSGLAGDGGTDTQYF.

This clone was seen a handful of times. The rearrangement links TRBV2 to TRBJ1-1; no clear D gene. Trimming removed 8 bases at V and 0 bases at J, with 13 bases between. The CDR3 is 14 amino acids. Looked up from germline, CDR1 is SNHLY and CDR2 is FYNNEI. This chain's CDR3 is CASRHGVMNTEAFF. The CDR3 coding sequence is TGTGCCAGCCGCCACGGGGTCATGAACACTGAAGCTTTCTTT.

The chain employs TRBV9 and TRBJ1-5; D is ambiguous. CDR3 length equals 15 residues. Per the germline V gene, CDR1 is SGDLS and CDR2 is YYNGEE. Trimming removed 0 bases from V and 3 bases from J, with 10 bases in between. The CDR3 DNA reads as TGTGCCAGCAGCGTAGATTCGGGCTACAATCAGCCCCAGCATTTT. It encodes CASSVDSGYNQPQHF.

This clone was observed a single time. The genes are TRBV3-1 (or the pseudogene TRBV3-2) and TRBJ1-6, with 7 bases identical to TRBD1. CDR1 LGHDT and CDR2 YNNKEL come from the germline V gene (reference sequence). J was trimmed by 7 bases and V by 4 bases; bases with no gene match: 10. The CDR3 has 16 amino acids. CDR3 amino acids: CASSPRWTGLNSPLHF. CDR3 sequence (DNA): TGTGCCAGCAGCCCAAGGTGGACAGGTCTGAATTCACCCCTCCACTTT.

The genes are TRBV11-3 and TRBJ1-2; the D is unclear. V was clipped by 2 bases and J by 8 bases, with 18 bases between them. This CDR3 is 15 amino acids long. CDR1 and CDR2 (germline): SGHNT, YENEEA. CDR3 region: CASSLRSQPSGGYTF. The CDR3 DNA reads as TGTGCCAGCAGCTTAAGGTCCCAGCCCTCGGGGGGCTACACCTTC. Looking up the rest from reference TRBV11-3 and TRBJ1-2 gives the full variable domain: EAGVVQSPRYKIIEKKQPVAFWCNPISGHNTLYWYLQNLGQGPELLIRYENEEAVDDSQLPKDRFSAERLKGVDSTLKIQPAELGDSAVYLCASSLRSQPSGGYTFGSGTRLTVV.

The V call is TRBV6-5, the J call TRBJ2-7, with 11 bases lining up with TRBD1. Germline V lookup: CDR1 MNHEY, CDR2 SVGAGI. The CDR3 has 15 residues. Germline trimming cut 9 bases from V and 3 bases from J; bases unmatched to any gene: 10. CDR3 nucleotides: TGTGCCAGTCACAGTTCCGGGACAGGGGGCTACGAGCAGTACTTC. The encoded protein is CASHSSGTGGYEQYF.

To note about this clone: Other DNA variants within this sample encode the same CDR3. V is TRBV9 and J is TRBJ1-1, with no clear D. The CDR3 spans 13 residues. CDR1 SGDLS and CDR2 YYNGEE come from the germline V gene. Between the trimmed V and J ends, which lost 0 bases and 0 bases, there was a span of 3 bases. The CDR3 sequence is CASSVAVNTEAFF. The DNA of the CDR3 is TGTGCCAGCAGCGTAGCGGTGAACACTGAAGCTTTCTTT.

V usage is TRBV30 and J usage is TRBJ1-4; TRBD1 might be the D (6 bases). CDR1 is GTSNPN, CDR2 SVGIG, per germline (reference sequence). Trimming removed 0 bases at V and 8 bases at J, with 13 bases between. The CDR3 contains 14 residues. The CDR3 nucleotides are TGTGCCTGGAGTGTACTGGGGGCCGTCGAAAAACTGTTTTTT. It encodes CAWSVLGAVEKLFF.

This clone was picked up a small number of times. The chain has TRBV29-1 and TRBJ2-2, with D unclear. Trimming pared 7 bases from V and 4 bases from J, leaving 13 bases between. The CDR3 contains 13 residues. Germline V gene lookup returns CDR1 SQVTM and CDR2 ANQGSEA. This CDR3 is CSGQTSGTGELFF. For the CDR3, the DNA is TGCAGCGGCCAGACTTCGGGCACCGGGGAGCTGTTTTTT.

The chain combines TRBV13 with TRBJ1-5; 7 bases line up with TRBD1. The germline CDR1 and CDR2 sequences are PRHDT and FYEKMQ (reference sequence). The trim removed 5 bases at V and 3 bases at J, leaving 7 bases unmatched. CDR3 size: 15 residues. CDR3 DNA: TGTGCCAGCAGCGAAAAGGGACAGTTCAATCAGCCCCAGCATTTT. Translated, it gives CASSEKGQFNQPQHF.

The chain joins TRBV3-1 (or the pseudogene TRBV3-2) to TRBJ1-1; no firm D call. CDR3 length: 14 residues. V shed 4 bases and J shed 1 base, with 10 bases lying between them. Germline V lookup: CDR1 LGHDT, CDR2 YNNKEL (reference sequence). CDR3 sequence reads: CASSLGVGNTEAFF. The CDR3 bases are TGTGCCAGCAGCCTCGGGGTGGGGAACACTGAAGCTTTCTTT.

The V gene is TRBV19, the J gene TRBJ2-3, with D uncertain. V lost 5 bases, J lost 1 base, and 4 bases lay in between. From germline, CDR1 is LNHDA and CDR2 SQIVND (reference sequence). The CDR3 contains 12 residues. For the CDR3, the DNA is TGTGCCAGTAGTCCCCGCACAGATACGCAGTATTTT. Its translation: CASSPRTDTQYF.

The CDR3 loop is CAWSATGTGLANYGYTF. The CDR3 region has the DNA TGTGCCTGGAGTGCCACCGGGACAGGCTTAGCTAACTATGGCTACACCTTC. The chain combines TRBV30 with TRBJ1-2; TRBD1 matches at 8 bases. Germline assignment: CDR1 GTSNPN and CDR2 SVGIG (reference sequence). This CDR3 region has 17 residues. Losses at the gene ends were 1 base for V and 0 bases for J; bases not matched to a gene: 10.

Notes on this clone: One end of the junction is discordant with germline, which a read error may explain. The chain joins TRBV5-5 to TRBJ2-1; 7 bases are a match to TRBD2. The CDR3 totals 15 residues. Germline CDR1 and CDR2: SGHKS and YYEKEE (reference sequence). CDR3 sequence: CASSLWHGGSYEQFF. The CDR3 coding sequence is TGTGCCAGTAGCTTGTGGCACGGCGGGAGTTATGAGCAGTTCTTC.

The sample holds a few counts of this clone. This rearrangement joins TRBV21-1 to TRBJ1-5; the D call of TRBD1 is as the table states it, not checked on the DNA. TRBV21-1 is marked as a pseudogene. CDR3 length equals 19 residues. CDR3 DNA sequence: TGTGCCAGCAGCAAAGCAGGACGGCAGGGGTTAGATCGCAATCAGCCCCAGCATTTT. This gives the protein CASSKAGRQGLDRNQPQHF.

V usage is TRBV5-1 and J usage is TRBJ2-2; the D gene is possibly TRBD2 (5 bases). Germline-derived CDR1 and CDR2 are SGHRS and YFSETQ. The CDR3 has 13 residues. V was cut by 1 base and J by 7 bases, with 8 bases left in between. CDR3 amino acids: CASSLREHGELFF. The CDR3 coding sequence is TGCGCCAGCAGCTTGCGGGAACACGGGGAGCTGTTTTTT.

In this sample, this clone turned up a few times. The chain employs TRBV11-2 and TRBJ2-5; unclear D gene. The CDR3 sequence is 15 residues long. The V end lost 1 base, the J end lost 1 base, and 10 bases lay between the germline ends. Germline CDR1 is SGHAT and CDR2 is FQNNGV. The CDR3 here is CASSLGGQSQETQYF. The CDR3 nucleotides read TGTGCCAGCAGCTTAGGAGGCCAATCCCAAGAGACCCAGTACTTC.

The chain couples TRBV5-6 to TRBJ2-2; 13 bases agree with TRBD2. The J segment lost 6 bases and the V segment lost 0 bases, leaving 11 bases of the junction unmatched. CDR1 and CDR2 (germline): SGHDT, YYEEEE. The CDR3 totals 19 residues. The CDR3 region has the DNA TGTGCCAGCAGCTTGGTTGTAAATAGGGGACTAGCGGGACCCGGGGAGCTGTTTTTT. Translating gives CASSLVVNRGLAGPGELFF.

The rearrangement uses TRBV21-1 and TRBJ1-5. TRBV21-1 is assigned pseudogene status. This CDR3 is 16 amino acids long. The CDR3 loop is CASSKYPKISNQPQHF. CDR3 sequence (DNA): TGTGCCAGCAGCAAGTACCCCAAGATTAGCAATCAGCCCCAGCATTTT.

The chain combines TRBV14 with TRBJ2-2; TRBD2 might be the D (5 bases). Germline CDR1 is SGHDN and CDR2 is FVKESK. Trimming pared 2 bases from V and 4 bases from J, leaving 11 bases between. The CDR3 is made up of 15 amino acids. The CDR3 region has the DNA TGTGCCAGCAGCCAAACCCGGGGAACCACCGGGGAGCTGTTTTTT. It translates to CASSQTRGTTGELFF.